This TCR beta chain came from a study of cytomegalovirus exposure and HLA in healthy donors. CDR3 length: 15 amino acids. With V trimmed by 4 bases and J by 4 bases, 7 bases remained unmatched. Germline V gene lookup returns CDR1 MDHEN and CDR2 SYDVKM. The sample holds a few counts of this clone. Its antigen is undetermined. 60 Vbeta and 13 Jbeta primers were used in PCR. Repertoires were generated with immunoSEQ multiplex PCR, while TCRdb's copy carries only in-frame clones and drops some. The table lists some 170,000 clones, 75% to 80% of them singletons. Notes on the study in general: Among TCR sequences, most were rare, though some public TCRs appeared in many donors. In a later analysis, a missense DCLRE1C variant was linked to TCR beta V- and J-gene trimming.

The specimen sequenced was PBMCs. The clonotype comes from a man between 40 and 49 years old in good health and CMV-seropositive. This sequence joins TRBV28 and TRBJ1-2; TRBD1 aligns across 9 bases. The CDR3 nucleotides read TGTGCCAGCAGTTCAACAGGGGGCCGCATCTATGGCTACACCTTC. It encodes CASSSTGGRIYGYTF.